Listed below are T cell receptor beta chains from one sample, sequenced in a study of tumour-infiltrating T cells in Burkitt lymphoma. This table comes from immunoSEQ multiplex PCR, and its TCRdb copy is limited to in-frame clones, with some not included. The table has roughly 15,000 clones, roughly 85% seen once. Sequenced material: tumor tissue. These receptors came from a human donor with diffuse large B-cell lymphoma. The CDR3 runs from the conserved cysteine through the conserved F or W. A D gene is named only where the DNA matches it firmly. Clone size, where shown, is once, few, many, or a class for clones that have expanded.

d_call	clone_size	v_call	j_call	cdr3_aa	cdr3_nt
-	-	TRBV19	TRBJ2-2	CASRSNREYTGELFF	TGTGCCAGTAGGAGTAACAGGGAGTACACCGGGGAGCTGTTTTTT
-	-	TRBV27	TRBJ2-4	CASSFDRSAIQYF	TGTGCCAGCAGTTTCGACAGGTCGGCCATTCAGTACTTC
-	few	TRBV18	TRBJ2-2	CASSRGSGELFF	TGTGCCAGCTCGCGGGGTTCCGGGGAGCTGTTTTTT
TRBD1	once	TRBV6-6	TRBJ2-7	CASSSTGATYEQYF	TGTGCCAGCAGTTCGACAGGGGCGACCTACGAGCAGTACTTC
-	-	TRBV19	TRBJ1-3	CASSTPPGHGSGNTIYF	TGTGCCAGTAGTACCCCTCCGGGACACGGCTCTGGAAACACCATATATTTT
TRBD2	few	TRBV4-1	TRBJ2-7	CASSQLAGGNYEQYF	TGCGCCAGCAGCCAACTGGCGGGGGGGAACTACGAGCAGTACTTC
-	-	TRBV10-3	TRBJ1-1	CAISAGTEAFF	TGTGCCATCAGTGCGGGGACTGAAGCTTTCTTT
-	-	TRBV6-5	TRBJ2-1	CASSYSSSGSYNEQFF	TGTGCCAGCAGTTACTCATCCAGCGGGTCCTACAATGAGCAGTTCTTC
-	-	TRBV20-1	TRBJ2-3	CSASTDTQYF	TGCAGTGCTAGCACAGATACGCAGTATTTT
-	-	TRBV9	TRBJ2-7	CASSPQRQSAYEQYF	TGTGCCAGCAGCCCCCAGCGGCAAAGCGCCTACGAGCAGTACTTC
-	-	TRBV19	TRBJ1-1	CASSQSGTWNTEAFF	TGTGCCAGTAGCCAATCCGGGACCTGGAACACTGAAGCTTTCTTT
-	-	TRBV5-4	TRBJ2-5	CASSSGTAEWAQYF	TGTGCCAGCAGCTCCGGGACGGCCGAGTGGGCCCAGTACTTC
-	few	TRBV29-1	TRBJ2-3	CSVFSFTDTQYF	TGCAGCGTTTTCTCGTTCACAGATACGCAGTATTTT
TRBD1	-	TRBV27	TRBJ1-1	CASSPNGGDRGKAFF	TGTGCCAGCAGTCCTAACGGCGGGGACAGGGGAAAAGCTTTCTTT
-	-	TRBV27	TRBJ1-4	CASSFSLGRDLFF	TGTGCCAGCAGTTTCTCCCTTGGACGAGACCTGTTTTTT
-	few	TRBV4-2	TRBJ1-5	CASSQGEQGLQPQHF	TGTGCCAGCAGCCAAGGGGAGCAGGGGTTGCAGCCCCAGCATTTT
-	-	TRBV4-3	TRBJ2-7	CASSQDGGSGTYEQYF	TGCGCCAGCAGCCAAGACGGTGGAAGCGGTACCTACGAGCAGTACTTC
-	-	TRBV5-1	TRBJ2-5	CASSLEAEFQETQYF	TGCGCCAGCAGCTTGGAAGCCGAATTCCAAGAGACCCAGTACTTC
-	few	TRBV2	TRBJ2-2	CASTKGPLTNTGELFF	TGTGCCAGCACAAAGGGGCCTTTAACGAACACCGGGGAGCTGTTTTTT
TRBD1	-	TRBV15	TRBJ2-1	CATSGPQQGANNEQFF	TGTGCCACCAGCGGCCCCCAACAGGGGGCAAACAATGAGCAGTTCTTC
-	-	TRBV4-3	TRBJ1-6	CASSQDSAAYNSPLHF	TGCGCCAGCAGCCAAGATTCGGCAGCGTATAATTCACCCCTCCACTTT
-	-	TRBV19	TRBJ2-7	CASSIVGTSYEQYF	TGTGCCAGTAGTATAGTTGGGACCTCCTACGAGCAGTACTTC
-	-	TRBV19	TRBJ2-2	CASSSGHMTRELFF	TGTGCCAGTAGCTCGGGACACATGACCAGGGAGCTGTTTTTT
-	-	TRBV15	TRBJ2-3	CATSRAVPSTDTQYF	TGTGCCACCAGCAGGGCGGTGCCTAGCACAGATACGCAGTATTTT
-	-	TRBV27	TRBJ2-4	CASSFGSGGIQYF	TGTGCCAGCAGTTTTGGTAGTGGGGGGATTCAGTACTTC
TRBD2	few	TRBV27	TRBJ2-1	CASRKTSGREDEQFF	TGTGCCAGCAGGAAGACTAGCGGGAGGGAGGATGAGCAGTTCTTC
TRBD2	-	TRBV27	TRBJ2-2	CASSLAGGPSTGELFF	TGTGCCAGCAGTCTAGCGGGGGGGCCTAGCACCGGGGAGCTGTTTTTT
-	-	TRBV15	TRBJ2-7	CATSRDPVTTYEQYF	TGTGCCACCAGCAGAGATCCGGTAACCACCTACGAGCAGTACTTC
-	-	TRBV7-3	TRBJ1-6	CASRYNSPLHF	TGTGCCAGCAGATATAATTCACCCCTCCACTTT
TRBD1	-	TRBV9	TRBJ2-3	CASSGGTVARDTQYF	TGTGCCAGCAGCGGGGGGACAGTCGCACGGGATACGCAGTATTTT
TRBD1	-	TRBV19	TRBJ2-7	CASSHGTGDYEQYF	TGTGCCAGTAGTCACGGGACAGGAGACTACGAGCAGTACTTC
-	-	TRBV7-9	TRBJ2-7	CASSLTLSEQYF	TGTGCCAGCAGCTTAACTTTGTCAGAGCAGTACTTC
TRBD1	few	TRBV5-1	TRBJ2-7	CASTGQGSSYEQYF	TGCGCCAGCACCGGACAGGGAAGCTCCTACGAGCAGTACTTC
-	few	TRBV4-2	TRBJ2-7	CASSPGVPTYEQYF	TGTGCCAGCAGCCCAGGGGTTCCGACCTACGAGCAGTACTTC
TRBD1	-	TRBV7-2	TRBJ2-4	CASSESRDRGDIQYF	TGTGCCAGCAGCGAGTCCCGGGACAGGGGAGACATTCAGTACTTC
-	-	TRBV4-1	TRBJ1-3	CASSLIGGAIYF	TGCGCCAGCAGCCTCATAGGGGGGGCCATATATTTT
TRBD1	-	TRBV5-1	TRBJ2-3	CASSLGGQVTDTQYF	TGCGCCAGCAGCTTGGGAGGACAGGTGACAGATACGCAGTATTTT
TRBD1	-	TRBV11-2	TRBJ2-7	CASSLNRGTPFEQYF	TGTGCCAGCAGCTTGAACAGGGGTACCCCCTTCGAGCAGTACTTC
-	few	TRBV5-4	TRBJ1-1	CASSYMNTEAFF	TGTGCCAGCAGCTACATGAACACTGAAGCTTTCTTT